The T cell receptor (beta chain) described here comes from a study of regulatory T cells in long-lasting Graves disease. Arm-PCR of CDR3 regions and iRepertoire HTBI primers were used to build TCR beta libraries. From the multiplex PCR reads, TCRdb called clonotypes with MiXCR, one entry per CDR3 protein. The table has fewer than 350,000 distinct CDR3 sequences, 18% seen once. The sample's time point: newly diagnosed GD, antithyroid drugs for less than 3 months. Isolated PBMC RNA provided the starting material for the TCR library. V was shortened by 6 bases and J by 7 bases, with 18 bases between the two germline ends. This CDR3 region has 14 residues. This clonotype occurred many times.

The specimen comprised peripheral blood mononuclear cells (PBMCs), sampled at new diagnosis, from a patient treated with antithyroid drugs. This sequence originates from a female donor with Graves disease. The chain has TRBV12-3 or TRBV12-4 and TRBJ2-5; tentatively, D is TRBD2 (5 bases). The CDR3 bases are TGTGCCAGCAGCCCTCGTAGCCCTGCGGGGACCCAGTACTTC. This translates into CASSPRSPAGTQYF.